The 19 T cell receptor beta chains given below trace back to one sample, sequenced in a study of breast tumors, draining lymph nodes, adjacent tissues. In TCRdb, the multiplex PCR reads were re-called with MiXCR into one record per CDR3 protein. The table lists 250,000 or so distinct CDR3 sequences, roughly 30% of them singletons. Samples came from axillary lymph nodes draining the breast cancer. The sequencing sample was made of axillary lymph node tissue. All receptors come from a female donor with breast cancer. Some clones in this sample may be carry-over from other donors' samples.

This clonotype occurred many times. The chain links TRBV7-8 to TRBJ2-3; maybe TRBD2 (7 bases). Per germline, CDR1 SGHVS and CDR2 FQNEAQ. The V and J ends lost 3 bases and 4 bases respectively, with 20 bases between them. The CDR3 has 17 residues. The CDR3 here is CASSFSLRGALADTQYF. The CDR3 bases are TGTGCCAGCAGCTTCTCCCTTCGGGGGGCGCTGGCAGATACGCAGTATTTT.

This clonotype was seen more than once but under ten times. A much larger clone differs by one base, so this may be a read error. The CDR3 protein is CASSSTASYGYTF. In nucleotides, the CDR3 is TGTGCCAGCAGCAGTACAGCTAGCTATGGCTACACCTTC. The J gene is TRBJ1-2, the V gene TRBV11-2; D is unresolved. CDR3 size: 13 residues. Trimming left V 5 bases short and J 4 bases short, with 11 bases between. Germline-derived CDR1 and CDR2 are SGHAT and FQNNGV.

This clonotype was counted at least ten times. The chain is built from TRBV2 and TRBJ2-5; the match to TRBD2 covers 7 bases. CDR3 length equals 12 residues. V was pared by 6 bases and J by 5 bases, with 3 bases of the junction left unmatched. Germline CDR1 and CDR2: SNHLY and FYNNEI. CDR3 DNA sequence: TGTGCCAGCAGGCTAGCGGCCGAGACCCAGTACTTC. Translation gives CASRLAAETQYF.

This clonotype showed up many times. This chain links TRBV6-1 with TRBJ2-2, with 8 nucleotides matching TRBD1. The germline gives CDR1 MNHNS, CDR2 SASEGT. Trimming took 7 bases from V and 2 from J; bases not matched to a gene: 6. The length of the CDR3 is 15 residues. DNA of the CDR3: TGTGCCAGCATCCGGACAGGGACTAACACCGGGGAGCTGTTTTTT. It specifies CASIRTGTNTGELFF.

This clonotype was recorded many times. This sequence joins TRBV5-1 and TRBJ2-7; TRBD2 agrees at 8 bases. The germline V gene has CDR1 SGHRS and CDR2 YFSETQ. Losses at the gene ends were 0 bases for V and 2 bases for J; bases not matched to a gene: 4. This CDR3 is 15 amino acids long. The CDR3 protein is CASSLETGGPYEQYF. In nucleotides, the CDR3 is TGCGCCAGCAGCTTGGAAACGGGAGGGCCCTACGAGCAGTACTTC.

This clonotype was observed a few times. V and J are TRBV30 and TRBJ1-2; D is unclear. The CDR3 sequence is 15 residues long. Trimming removed 4 bases at V and 8 bases at J, with 23 bases between. CDR1 and CDR2 from the germline V gene are GTSNPN and SVGIG (reference sequence). The CDR3 DNA is TGTGCCTGGATCTTCTCTAGGGCGGCCCCGGGAGGCTACACCTTC. Translated: CAWIFSRAAPGGYTF.

This clonotype was detected ten times or more. The V and J genes are TRBV6-5 and TRBJ2-7, with 7 bases identical to TRBD1. Germline CDR1 reads MNHEY; CDR2 reads SVGAGI. V lost 5 bases to trimming and J lost 2 bases; unmatched junction nucleotides: 9. The CDR3 runs to 15 residues. CDR3 sequence (DNA): TGTGCCAGCAGTCAACCGGGACAGACTACCTACGAGCAGTACTTC. This encodes CASSQPGQTTYEQYF.

In regard to this clonotype: It may be a read error: a sequence one base away is much more abundant. This chain uses TRBV20-1 with TRBJ2-3; D possibly corresponds to TRBD2 (7 bases). The germline V gene encodes CDR1 DFQATT and CDR2 SNEGSKA (reference sequence). The CDR3 loop spans 14 amino acids. The CDR3 here is CGARIGGGTDTQYF. CDR3 DNA: TGCGGCGCGAGAATAGGGGGGGGCACAGATACGCAGTATTTT.

This clonotype was counted at least ten times. Germline is not matched at one junction end, which may reflect a read error. The chain joins TRBV7-7 to TRBJ2-3; 9 nucleotides agree with TRBD2. The CDR3 spans 17 residues. Germline V gene sequence: CDR1 SSHAT, CDR2 FNYEAQ (reference sequence). The CDR3 DNA reads TGTGCTAGCAGCTTAGCGGGCGGGAGGGCCGAGGCAGATACGCAGTATTTT. It translates to CASSLAGGRAEADTQYF.

This sequence joins TRBV18 and TRBJ2-7; 11 bases map to TRBD2. Trimming cost V 2 bases and J 1 base; bases outside gene matches: 4. Germline assignment: CDR1 KGHSH and CDR2 LQKENI. The CDR3 totals 16 residues. The CDR3 protein is CASSPSGLAVSYEQYF. The CDR3 DNA reads TGTGCCAGCTCACCATCGGGACTAGCGGTATCCTACGAGCAGTACTTC. The full variable domain, rest sourced from reference TRBV18 and TRBJ2-7, is NAGVMQNPRHLVRRRGQEARLRCSPMKGHSHVYWYRQLPEEGLKFMVYLQKENIIDESGMPKERFSAEFPKEGPSILRIQQVVRGDSAAYFCASSPSGLAVSYEQYFGPGTRLTVT.

Only one count was recorded for this clonotype. It may be a read error: a sequence one base away is much more abundant. V and J are TRBV11-2 and TRBJ2-3; D gene uncertain. TRBJ1-5 explains the end of the DNA better; the J call may be wrong. The CDR3 covers 12 residues. Looked up from germline, CDR1 is SGHAT and CDR2 is FQNNGV. The CDR3 DNA follows: TGTGCCAGCAGCTTAGAGGGTTATACGCAGCATTTT. Protein: CASSLEGYTQHF.

This clonotype was counted many times. V is TRBV9 and J is TRBJ2-7; TRBD2 matches 12 bases. Germline-derived CDR1 and CDR2 are SGDLS and YYNGEE. This CDR3 spans 17 amino acids. V gave up 4 bases and J gave up 3 bases; unmatched junction bases: 11. The CDR3 sequence is CASSLGLAGPPSYEQYF. The CDR3, as DNA: TGTGCCAGCAGCCTAGGACTAGCGGGGCCTCCTAGCTACGAGCAGTACTTC.

This clonotype occurred many times. The chain joins TRBV20-1 to TRBJ2-5; D gene ambiguous. V was clipped by 6 bases and J by 8 bases, with 13 bases between them. Germline V gene lookup returns CDR1 DFQATT and CDR2 SNEGSKA (reference sequence). The CDR3 extends over 11 amino acids. Written as DNA, the CDR3 is TGCAGTGCCCAACCTAGGGAAACCCAGTACTTC. Protein product: CSAQPRETQYF.

This clonotype was counted many times. The chain joins TRBV12-3 or TRBV12-4 to TRBJ2-5, with TRBD2 identical over 13 bases. The CDR3 has 15 amino acids. The trim removed 5 bases at V and 4 bases at J, leaving 4 bases unmatched. The CDR3 sequence: CASSTTSGRGETQYF. Written as DNA, the CDR3 is TGTGCCAGCAGTACCACTAGCGGGAGGGGAGAGACCCAGTACTTC.

This sequence joins TRBV5-5 and TRBJ2-5; D not certain. The CDR3 covers 15 residues. In germline, CDR1 is SGHKS, CDR2 YYEKEE (reference sequence). Trimming removed 4 bases at V and 5 bases at J, with 18 bases between. The CDR3 is CASSLGQAAGETQYF. CDR3 DNA: TGTGCCAGCAGCCTGGGCCAGGCGGCCGGGGAGACCCAGTACTTC.

This clonotype has a count of ten or more. V and J are TRBV4-2 and TRBJ2-5, with 12 bases identical to TRBD2. The CDR3 has 17 amino acids. Unmatched junction bases numbered 7, after V lost 1 base and J lost 4 bases. Germline CDR1 is LGHNA and CDR2 is YNFKEQ. CDR3 DNA: TGTGCCAGCAGCCAAGGACTAGCGGGAGCCTGGGGAGAGACCCAGTACTTC. Protein product: CASSQGLAGAWGETQYF.

In this sample, this clonotype turned up a few times. The chain uses TRBV18 and TRBJ1-2; D unresolved. Trimming took 2 bases from V and 2 from J, leaving 3 bases between them. CDR1 is KGHSH and CDR2 is LQKENI in the germline V gene. The CDR3 covers 12 residues. The CDR3 protein is CASSPGNYGYTF. The CDR3 DNA is TGTGCCAGCTCACCAGGGAACTATGGCTACACCTTC.

With respect to this clonotype: A much more abundant neighbour one base away suggests this may be a read error. The chain has TRBV5-1 and TRBJ2-7, with D perhaps TRBD1 (5 bases). The germline V and J ends were trimmed by 4 bases and 2 bases, with 13 bases remaining between them. The CDR3 totals 14 residues. The germline CDR1 and CDR2 sequences are SGHRS and YFSETQ. This CDR3 is CASSITDNTYEQYF. CDR3 in DNA: TGCGCCAGCAGCATCACGGACAATACCTACGAGCAGTACTTC.

This clonotype showed up many times. This sequence joins TRBV20-1 and TRBJ2-1, with a possible D match to TRBD2 (5 bases). V dropped 4 bases and J dropped 10 bases, with 8 bases sitting between them. CDR1 is DFQATT, CDR2 SNEGSKA, per germline (reference sequence). The CDR3 spans 10 residues. The CDR3 bases are TGCAGTGCTACACTAGGGGAGCAGTTCTTC. Residues: CSATLGEQFF.